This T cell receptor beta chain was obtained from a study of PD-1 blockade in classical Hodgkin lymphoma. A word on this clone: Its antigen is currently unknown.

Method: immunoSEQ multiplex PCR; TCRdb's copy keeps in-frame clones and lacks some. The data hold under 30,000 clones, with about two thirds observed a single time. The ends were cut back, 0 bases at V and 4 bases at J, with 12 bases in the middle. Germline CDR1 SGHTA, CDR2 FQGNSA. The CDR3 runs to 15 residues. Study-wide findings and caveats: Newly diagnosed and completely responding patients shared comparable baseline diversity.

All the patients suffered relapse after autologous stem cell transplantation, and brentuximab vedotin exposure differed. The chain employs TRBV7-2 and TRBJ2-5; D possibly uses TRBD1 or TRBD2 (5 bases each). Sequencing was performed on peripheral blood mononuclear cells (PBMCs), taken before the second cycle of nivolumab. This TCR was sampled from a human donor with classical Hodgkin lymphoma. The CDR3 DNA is TGTGCCAGCAGCTTAGCGGGGGTATTGGGAGAGACCCAGTACTTC. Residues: CASSLAGVLGETQYF. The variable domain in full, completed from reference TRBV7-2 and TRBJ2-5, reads GAGVSQSPSNKVTEKGKDVELRCDPISGHTALYWYRQSLGQGLEFLIYFQGNSAPDKSGLPSDRFSAERTGGSVSTLTIQRTQQEDSAVYLCASSLAGVLGETQYFGPGTRLLVL.